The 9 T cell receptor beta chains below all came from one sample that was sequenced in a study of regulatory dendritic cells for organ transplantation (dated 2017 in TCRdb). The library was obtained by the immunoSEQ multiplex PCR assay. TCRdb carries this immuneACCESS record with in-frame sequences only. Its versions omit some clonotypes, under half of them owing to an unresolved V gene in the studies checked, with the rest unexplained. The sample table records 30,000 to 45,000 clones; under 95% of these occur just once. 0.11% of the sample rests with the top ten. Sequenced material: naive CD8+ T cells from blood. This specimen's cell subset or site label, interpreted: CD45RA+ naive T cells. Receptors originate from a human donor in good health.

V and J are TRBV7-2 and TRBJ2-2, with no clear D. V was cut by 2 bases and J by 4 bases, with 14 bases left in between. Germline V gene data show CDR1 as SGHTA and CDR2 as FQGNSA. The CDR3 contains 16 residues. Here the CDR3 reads CASSLTRRQSTGELFF. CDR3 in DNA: TGTGCCAGCAGCTTAACGCGGCGACAATCCACCGGGGAGCTGTTTTTT.

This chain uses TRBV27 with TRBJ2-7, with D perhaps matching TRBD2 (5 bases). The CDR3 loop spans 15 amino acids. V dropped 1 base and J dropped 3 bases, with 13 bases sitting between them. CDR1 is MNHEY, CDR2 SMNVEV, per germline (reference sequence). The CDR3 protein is CASSLWLGDGYEQYF. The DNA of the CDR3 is TGTGCCAGCAGTTTATGGCTGGGAGATGGCTACGAGCAGTACTTC.

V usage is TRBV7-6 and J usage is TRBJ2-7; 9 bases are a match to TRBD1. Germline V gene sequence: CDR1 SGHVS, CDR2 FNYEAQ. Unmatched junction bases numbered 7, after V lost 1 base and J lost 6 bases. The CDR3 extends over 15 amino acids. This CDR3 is CASSLGRTGDGEQYF. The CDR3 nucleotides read TGTGCCAGCAGCTTAGGTCGGACAGGGGATGGCGAGCAGTACTTC.

The CDR3 DNA is TGTGCCAGCAGTAATGTCCGTCTCGCTAGCACAGATACGCAGTATTTT. Protein product: CASSNVRLASTDTQYF. V gene TRBV6-6 combines with J gene TRBJ2-3; no reliable D call. The CDR3 runs 16 residues. The germline V gene has CDR1 MNHNY and CDR2 SVGAGI (reference sequence). V dropped 5 bases and J dropped 0 bases, with 15 bases sitting between them.

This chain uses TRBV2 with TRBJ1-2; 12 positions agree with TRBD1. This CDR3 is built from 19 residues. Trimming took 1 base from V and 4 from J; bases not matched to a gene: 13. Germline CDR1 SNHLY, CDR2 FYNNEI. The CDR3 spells CASSEGGTGGAKESYGYTF. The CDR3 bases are TGTGCCAGCAGTGAAGGGGGGACAGGGGGCGCCAAGGAAAGCTATGGCTACACCTTC.

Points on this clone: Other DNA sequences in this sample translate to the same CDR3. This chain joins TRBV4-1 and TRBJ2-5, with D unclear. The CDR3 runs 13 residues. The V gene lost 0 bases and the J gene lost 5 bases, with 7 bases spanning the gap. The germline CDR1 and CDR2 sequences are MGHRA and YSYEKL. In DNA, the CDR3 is TGCGCCAGCAGCCAAGATGCTGAGGAGACCCAGTACTTC. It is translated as CASSQDAEETQYF.

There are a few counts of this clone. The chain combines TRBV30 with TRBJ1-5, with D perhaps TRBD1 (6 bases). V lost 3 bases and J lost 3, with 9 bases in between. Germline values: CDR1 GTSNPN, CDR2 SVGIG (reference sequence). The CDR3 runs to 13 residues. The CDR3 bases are TGTGCCTGGAGCCCAGGGGACAATCAGCCCCAGCATTTT. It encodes CAWSPGDNQPQHF.

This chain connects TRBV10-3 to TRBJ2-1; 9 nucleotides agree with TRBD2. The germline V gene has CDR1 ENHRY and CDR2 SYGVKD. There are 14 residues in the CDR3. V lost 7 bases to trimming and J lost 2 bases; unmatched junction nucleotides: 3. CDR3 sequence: CAINPSGTYNEQFF. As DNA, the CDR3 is TGTGCCATCAACCCTAGCGGGACCTACAATGAGCAGTTCTTC.

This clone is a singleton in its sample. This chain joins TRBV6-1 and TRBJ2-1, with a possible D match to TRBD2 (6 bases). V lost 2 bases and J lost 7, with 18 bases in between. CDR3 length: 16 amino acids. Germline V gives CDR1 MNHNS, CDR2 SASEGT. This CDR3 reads CASSESSSAYLNEQFF. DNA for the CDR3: TGTGCCAGCAGTGAATCGTCTAGCGCCTACCTGAATGAGCAGTTCTTC.